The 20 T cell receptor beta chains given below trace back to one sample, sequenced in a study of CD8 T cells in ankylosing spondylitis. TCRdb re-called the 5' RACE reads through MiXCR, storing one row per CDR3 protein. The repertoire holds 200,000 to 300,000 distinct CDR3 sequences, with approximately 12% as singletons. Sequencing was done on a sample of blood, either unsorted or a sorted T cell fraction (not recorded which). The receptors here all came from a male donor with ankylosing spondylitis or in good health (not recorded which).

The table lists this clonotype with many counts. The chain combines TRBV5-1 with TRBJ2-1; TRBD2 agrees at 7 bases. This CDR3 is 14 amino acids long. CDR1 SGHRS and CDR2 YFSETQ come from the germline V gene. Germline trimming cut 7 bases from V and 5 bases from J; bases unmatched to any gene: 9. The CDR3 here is CASSDASGHNEQFF. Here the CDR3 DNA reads TGCGCCAGCTCCGACGCTAGCGGTCACAATGAGCAGTTCTTC.

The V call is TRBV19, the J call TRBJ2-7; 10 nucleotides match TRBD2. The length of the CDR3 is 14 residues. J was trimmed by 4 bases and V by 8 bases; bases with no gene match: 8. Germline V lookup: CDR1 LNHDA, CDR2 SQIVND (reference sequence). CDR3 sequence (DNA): TGTGCCAGTCAAGAAACTAGCGGGGATTACGAGCAGTACTTC. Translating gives CASQETSGDYEQYF.

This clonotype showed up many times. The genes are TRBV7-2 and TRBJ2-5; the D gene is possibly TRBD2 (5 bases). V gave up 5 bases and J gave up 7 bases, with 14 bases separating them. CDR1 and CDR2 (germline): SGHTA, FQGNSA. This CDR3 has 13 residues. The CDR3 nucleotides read TGTGCCAGCAGCACGCCCCCCGGGGTGACCCAGTACTTC. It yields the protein CASSTPPGVTQYF.

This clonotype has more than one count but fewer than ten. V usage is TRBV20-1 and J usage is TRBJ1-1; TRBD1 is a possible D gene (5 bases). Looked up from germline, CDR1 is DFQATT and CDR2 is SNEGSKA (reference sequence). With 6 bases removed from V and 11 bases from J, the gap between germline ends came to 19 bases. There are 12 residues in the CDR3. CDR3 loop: CSATPSGNEAFF. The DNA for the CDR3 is TGCAGTGCAACCCCTTCAGGGAACGAGGCTTTCTTT.

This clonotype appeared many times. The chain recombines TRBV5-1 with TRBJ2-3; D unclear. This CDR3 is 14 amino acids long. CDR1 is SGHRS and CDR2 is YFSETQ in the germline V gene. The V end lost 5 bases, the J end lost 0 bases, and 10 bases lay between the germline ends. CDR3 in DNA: TGCGCCAGCAGTCCCACCCTTAGCACAGATACGCAGTATTTT. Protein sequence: CASSPTLSTDTQYF.

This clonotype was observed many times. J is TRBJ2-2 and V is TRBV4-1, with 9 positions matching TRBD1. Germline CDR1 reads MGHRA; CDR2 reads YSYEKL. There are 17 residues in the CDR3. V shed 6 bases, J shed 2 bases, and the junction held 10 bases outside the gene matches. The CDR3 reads CASSHPRDRVNTGELFF. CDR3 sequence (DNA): TGCGCCAGCAGTCACCCCCGGGACAGGGTAAACACCGGGGAGCTGTTTTTT.

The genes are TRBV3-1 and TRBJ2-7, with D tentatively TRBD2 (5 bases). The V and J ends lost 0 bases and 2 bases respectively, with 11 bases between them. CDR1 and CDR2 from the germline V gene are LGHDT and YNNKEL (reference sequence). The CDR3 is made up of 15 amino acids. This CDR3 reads CASSQDLGRAYEQYF. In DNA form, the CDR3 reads TGTGCCAGCAGCCAAGACCTGGGGAGAGCCTACGAGCAGTACTTC.

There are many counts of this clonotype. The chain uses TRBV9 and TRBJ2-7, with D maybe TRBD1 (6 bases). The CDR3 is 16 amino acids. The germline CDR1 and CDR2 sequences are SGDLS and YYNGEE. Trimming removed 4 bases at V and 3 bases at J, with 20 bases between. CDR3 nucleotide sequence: TGTGCCAGCAGCCCCCGTCGGGACATATCTCTCTACGAGCAGTACTTC. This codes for CASSPRRDISLYEQYF.

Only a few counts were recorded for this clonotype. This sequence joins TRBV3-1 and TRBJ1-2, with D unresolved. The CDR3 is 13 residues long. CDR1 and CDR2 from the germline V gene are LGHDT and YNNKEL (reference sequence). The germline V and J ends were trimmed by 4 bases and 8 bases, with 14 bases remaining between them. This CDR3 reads CASSPRPPEGYTF. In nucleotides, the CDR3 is TGTGCCAGCAGCCCCCGACCTCCTGAGGGCTACACCTTC.

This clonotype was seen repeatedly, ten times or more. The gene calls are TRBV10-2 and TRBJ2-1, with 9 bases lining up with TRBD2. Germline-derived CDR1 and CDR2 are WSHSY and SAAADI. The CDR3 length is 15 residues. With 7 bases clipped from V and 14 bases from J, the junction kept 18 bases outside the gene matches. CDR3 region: CASTEDLAGNQPEFF. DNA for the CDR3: TGCGCCAGCACCGAGGATCTAGCGGGGAACCAACCCGAGTTCTTC.

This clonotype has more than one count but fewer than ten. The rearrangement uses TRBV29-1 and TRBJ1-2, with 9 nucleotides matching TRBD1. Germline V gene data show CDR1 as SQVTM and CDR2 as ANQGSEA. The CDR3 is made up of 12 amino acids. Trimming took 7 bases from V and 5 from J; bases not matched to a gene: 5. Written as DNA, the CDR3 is TGCAGCGCAGGGACAGGGTTATATGGCTACACCTTC. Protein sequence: CSAGTGLYGYTF.

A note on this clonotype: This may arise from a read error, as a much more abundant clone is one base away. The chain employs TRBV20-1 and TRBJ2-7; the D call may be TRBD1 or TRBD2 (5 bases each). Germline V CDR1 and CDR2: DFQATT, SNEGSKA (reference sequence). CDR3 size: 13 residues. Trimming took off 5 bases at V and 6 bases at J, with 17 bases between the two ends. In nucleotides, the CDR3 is TGCAGTGCTGGGGACGGTCAAGCCTGCGAGCAGTACTTC. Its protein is CSAGDGQACEQYF.

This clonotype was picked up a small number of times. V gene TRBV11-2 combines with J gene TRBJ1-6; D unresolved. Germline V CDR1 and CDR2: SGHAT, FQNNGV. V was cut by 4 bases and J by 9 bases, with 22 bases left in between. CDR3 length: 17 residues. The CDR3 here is CASSSRSFISLSSPLHF. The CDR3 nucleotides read TGTGCCAGCAGCTCCAGGTCGTTTATCTCACTTTCTTCACCCCTCCACTTT.

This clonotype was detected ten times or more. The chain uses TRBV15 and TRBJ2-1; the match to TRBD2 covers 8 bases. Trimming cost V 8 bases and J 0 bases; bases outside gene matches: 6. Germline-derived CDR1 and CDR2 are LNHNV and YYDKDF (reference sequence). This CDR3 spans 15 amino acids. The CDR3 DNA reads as TGTGCCACCTTGGTCGGGGGGGGCTCCTACAATGAGCAGTTCTTC. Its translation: CATLVGGGSYNEQFF.

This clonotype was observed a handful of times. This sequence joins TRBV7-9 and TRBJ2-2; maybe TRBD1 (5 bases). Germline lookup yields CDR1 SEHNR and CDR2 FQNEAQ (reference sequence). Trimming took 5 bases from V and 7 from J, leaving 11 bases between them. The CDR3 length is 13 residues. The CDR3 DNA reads TGTGCCAGCAGCCTCCTCAGGGACGGGGAGCTGTTTTTT. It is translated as CASSLLRDGELFF.

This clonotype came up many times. CDR3 in amino acids: CASSERSRETQYF. The CDR3 bases are TGTGCCAGCAGTGAAAGGTCCCGTGAGACCCAGTACTTC. The chain links TRBV25-1 to TRBJ2-5; no firm D call. Trimming shortened V by 2 bases and J by 5 bases, and 9 bases separated the two germline ends. Germline lookup yields CDR1 MGHDK and CDR2 SYGVNS. CDR3 length equals 13 residues.

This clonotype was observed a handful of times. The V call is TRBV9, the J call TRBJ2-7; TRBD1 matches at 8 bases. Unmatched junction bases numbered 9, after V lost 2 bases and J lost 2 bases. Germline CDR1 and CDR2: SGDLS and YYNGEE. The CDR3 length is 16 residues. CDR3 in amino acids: CASSVDRDRPTYEQYF. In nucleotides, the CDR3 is TGTGCCAGCAGCGTCGACCGGGACAGGCCCACCTACGAGCAGTACTTC.

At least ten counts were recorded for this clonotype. CDR3: CASSSPSRGGIHNEQFF. The CDR3, as DNA: TGTGCCAGCAGTTCCCCGAGCCGAGGAGGCATCCACAATGAGCAGTTCTTC. This chain uses TRBV27 with TRBJ2-1, with D perhaps matching TRBD2 (5 bases). This CDR3 is 17 amino acids long. The V end was cut by 4 bases, the J end by 5 bases, with 21 bases between. The germline V gene encodes CDR1 MNHEY and CDR2 SMNVEV (reference sequence).

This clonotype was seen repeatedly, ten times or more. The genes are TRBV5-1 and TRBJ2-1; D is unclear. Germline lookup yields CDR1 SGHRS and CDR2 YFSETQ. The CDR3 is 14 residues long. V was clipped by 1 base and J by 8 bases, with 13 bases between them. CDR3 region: CASSLSQVGYEQFF. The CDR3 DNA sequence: TGCGCCAGCAGCTTGTCCCAAGTCGGATATGAGCAGTTCTTC.

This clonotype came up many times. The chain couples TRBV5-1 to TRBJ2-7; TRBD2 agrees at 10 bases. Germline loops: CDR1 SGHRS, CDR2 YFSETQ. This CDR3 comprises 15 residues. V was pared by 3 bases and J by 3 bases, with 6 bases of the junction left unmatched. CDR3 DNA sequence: TGCGCCAGCAGCTCTTTAGCGGGAGGCCACTACGAGCAGTACTTC. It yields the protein CASSSLAGGHYEQYF.